A selection of T cell receptor beta chains follows, all from one sample in a study of cytomegalovirus exposure and HLA in healthy donors. The method was immunoSEQ multiplex PCR; TCRdb's version includes in-frame clones alone and lacks a portion of them. This table holds just over 200,000 clones, 82% found once. Source material: PBMCs. These receptors were collected from a woman in her thirties or forties in good health and CMV-seronegative. The CDR3 runs from the conserved cysteine through the conserved F or W. The D gene is left open where the match is weak. Size tells how often a clone was seen (once, few, many) or the class of an expanded clone, and some rows leave it out.

J gene | V gene | D gene | clone size | CDR3 DNA | CDR3 protein
TRBJ1-2 | TRBV30 | TRBD1 | NA | TGTGCCTGTGACAGGGACAACTATGGCTACACCTTC | CACDRDNYGYTF
TRBJ1-4 | TRBV4-2 | TRBD1 | NA | TGTGCCAGCAGCCAAGGGGACAGCGATGAAAAACTGTTTTTT | CASSQGDSDEKLFF
TRBJ2-1 | TRBV9 | TRBD1 | NA | TGTGCCAGCAGCCTAAGGGGCGGACAGGGCAACTACAATGAGCAGTTCTTC | CASSLRGGQGNYNEQFF
TRBJ2-1 | TRBV18 | NA | NA | TGTGCCAGCTCACCGGGAGGAAACAGGCCCATCAATGAGCAGTTCTTC | CASSPGGNRPINEQFF
TRBJ2-1 | TRBV19 | NA | NA | TGTGCCAGTATTAGAGGAAATGAGCAGTTCTTC | CASIRGNEQFF
TRBJ2-5 | TRBV27 | NA | NA | TGTGCCAGCAGTTTATGGGTCGGGGAGACCCAGTACTTC | CASSLWVGETQYF
TRBJ1-3 | TRBV7-2 | TRBD1 | few | TGTGCCAGCAGCTCGCAGGGGGCCGGTGGAAACACCATATATTTT | CASSSQGAGGNTIYF
TRBJ1-2 | TRBV29-1 | TRBD1 | NA | TGCAGCGACCGAGACAGGGGAGGCTACACCTTC | CSDRDRGGYTF
TRBJ1-1 | TRBV15 | NA | NA | TGTGCCACCGCCGGGGGGAAAGGGGGGAACACTGAAGCTTTCTTT | CATAGGKGGNTEAFF
TRBJ2-5 | TRBV7-6 | NA | once | TGTGCCAGCAGCTTCCCTTTGCAGGCCCAGTACTTC | CASSFPLQAQYF
TRBJ2-7 | TRBV19 | NA | NA | TGTGCCAGTACGGCAGGCCCCTACGAGCAGTACTTC | CASTAGPYEQYF
TRBJ1-1 | TRBV25-1 | NA | NA | TGTGCCAGCAGCTCCACGCCGGGCACTGAAGCTTTCTTT | CASSSTPGTEAFF
TRBJ2-3 | TRBV19 | TRBD1 | once | TGTGCCAGTGGACAGGGTCCTAGCACAGATACGCAGTATTTT | CASGQGPSTDTQYF